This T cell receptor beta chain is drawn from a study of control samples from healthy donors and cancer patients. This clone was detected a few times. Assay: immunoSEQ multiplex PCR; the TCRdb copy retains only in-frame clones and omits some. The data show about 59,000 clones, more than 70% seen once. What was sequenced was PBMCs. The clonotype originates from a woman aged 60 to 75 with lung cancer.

The CDR3 nucleotides read TGTGCCAGCTGGGGGACAGGGAAGGAGACCCAGTACTTC. As protein: CASWGTGKETQYF. The chain has TRBV6-6 and TRBJ2-5, with 9 bases that match TRBD1. This CDR3 has 13 residues. Trimming took 8 bases from V and 5 from J; bases not matched to a gene: 6. CDR1 MNHNY and CDR2 SVGAGI come from the germline V gene (reference sequence).